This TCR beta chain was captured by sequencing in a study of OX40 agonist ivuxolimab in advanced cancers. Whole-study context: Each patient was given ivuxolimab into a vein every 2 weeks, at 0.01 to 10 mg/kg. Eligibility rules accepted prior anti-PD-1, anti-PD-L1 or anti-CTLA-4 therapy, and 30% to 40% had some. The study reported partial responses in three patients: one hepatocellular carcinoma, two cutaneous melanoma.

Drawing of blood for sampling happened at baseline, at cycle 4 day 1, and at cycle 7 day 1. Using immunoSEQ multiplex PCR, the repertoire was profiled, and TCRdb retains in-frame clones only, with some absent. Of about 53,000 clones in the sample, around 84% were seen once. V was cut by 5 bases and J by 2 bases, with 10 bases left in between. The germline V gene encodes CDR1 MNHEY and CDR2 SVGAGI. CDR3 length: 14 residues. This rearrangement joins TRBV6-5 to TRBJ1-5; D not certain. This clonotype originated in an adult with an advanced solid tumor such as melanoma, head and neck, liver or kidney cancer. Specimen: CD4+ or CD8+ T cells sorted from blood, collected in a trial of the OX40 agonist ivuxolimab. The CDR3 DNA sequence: TGTGCCAGCAGTGAAGAGGTGGGCAATCAGCCCCAGCATTTT. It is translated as CASSEEVGNQPQHF.